The sequence of this TCR beta chain was determined in a study of blood T cell repertoires in COVID-19. Overall study: Sites across the United States, Italy and Spain contributed samples from acute and convalescent COVID-19. PBMCs, B-cell-depleted T cells, or T cells provided the cDNA or gDNA that made up the material.

Trimming removed 4 bases from V and 3 bases from J; junction bases left unmatched: 3. CDR3 length equals 15 residues. Germline CDR1 MGHRA, CDR2 YSYEKL. In the source study's methods: Cell counts per sample came from amplifying reference gene primers. The assay was immunoSEQ multiplex PCR, and TCRdb's table has in-frame clones only and misses some. The DNA was the basis for D and trimming; V, J and clone size are from that table. Here the sample spans 95,000 to 100,000 clones, 87% being singletons. The clonotype was recovered from a woman aged 25 to 39 with acute or convalescent COVID-19. J is TRBJ1-3 and V is TRBV4-1, with TRBD1 matching over 10 bases. Sequencing was carried out using peripheral blood. CDR3 sequence: CASSPRDRGGNTIYF. For the CDR3, the DNA is TGCGCCAGCAGCCCCCGGGACAGGGGTGGAAACACCATATATTTT.